These 14 T cell receptor beta chains originate from one sample sequenced in a study of glioma-infiltrating T cells after dendritic cell vaccination. Measured with immunoSEQ multiplex PCR; TCRdb has only the in-frame clones, and not every one. The repertoire includes about 73,000 clones, approximately 80% of them detected once, and under 2.5% sits in the top ten. Here the sequenced sample was blood, taken before dendritic cell vaccination. The origin of the receptors is a human donor with glioblastoma.

J is TRBJ1-5 and V is TRBV6-5, with 8 bases fitting TRBD1. The CDR3 has 14 amino acids. Germline V gives CDR1 MNHEY, CDR2 SVGAGI. The J segment lost 6 bases and the V segment lost 10 bases, leaving 11 bases of the junction unmatched. Here the CDR3 reads CATRTGSAGQPQHF. CDR3 coding DNA: TGTGCCACCCGGACAGGGTCGGCGGGTCAGCCCCAGCATTTT.

For this clone: Other nucleotide sequences from this sample produce the same CDR3. The chain couples TRBV5-6 to TRBJ1-4; no definite D call. The CDR3 contains 14 residues. Germline V gene sequence: CDR1 SGHDT, CDR2 YYEEEE. Trimming stripped 0 bases from V and 2 bases from J, with 5 bases between. CDR3 coding DNA: TGTGCCAGCAGCTTGGTTGCGACTAATGAAAAACTGTTTTTT. This gives the protein CASSLVATNEKLFF.

The chain recombines TRBV19 with TRBJ2-4; the match to TRBD1 covers 9 bases. The V segment lost 8 bases and the J segment 7 bases; nucleotides outside the gene matches: 12. Germline CDR1 is LNHDA and CDR2 is SQIVND (reference sequence). The CDR3 runs 15 residues. The CDR3 coding sequence is TGTGCCAGTCTCAACCACCGGGACAGGGAGAACATTCAGTACTTC. This sequence encodes CASLNHRDRENIQYF.

The gene calls are TRBV5-1 and TRBJ2-1; D is unresolved. Germline V gene lookup returns CDR1 SGHRS and CDR2 YFSETQ. CDR3 length: 14 amino acids. V dropped 6 bases and J dropped 8 bases, with 18 bases sitting between them. CDR3 amino acids: CASTSEPVSDEQFF. The CDR3 nucleotides read TGCGCCAGCACCTCGGAGCCCGTTAGTGATGAGCAGTTCTTC.

The chain recombines TRBV27 with TRBJ2-4; the D gene is possibly TRBD1 (5 bases). This CDR3 region has 12 residues. The V gene's germline CDR1 is MNHEY and CDR2 SMNVEV (reference sequence). V was shortened by 6 bases and J by 7 bases, with 10 bases between the two germline ends. CDR3 amino acids: CASSRNRNIQYF. For the CDR3, the DNA is TGTGCCAGCAGCCGTAACAGGAACATTCAGTACTTC.

V is TRBV2 and J is TRBJ1-4, with 7 bases that match TRBD1. The germline CDR1 and CDR2 sequences are SNHLY and FYNNEI. This CDR3 comprises 16 residues. V lost 4 bases and J lost 8; bases outside the gene matches: 13. CDR3 bases: TGTGCCAGCAGTGCAGAACAAACAGGGGTTGGGGAAAAACTGTTTTTT. Protein: CASSAEQTGVGEKLFF.

The gene calls are TRBV19 and TRBJ1-5, with TRBD1 matching 8 bases. Germline-derived CDR1 and CDR2 are LNHDA and SQIVND (reference sequence). With V trimmed by 5 bases and J by 2 bases, 8 bases remained unmatched. This CDR3 is 16 amino acids long. The CDR3 DNA follows: TGTGCCAGTAGTGCAAGCGGGACAGGCCGCAATCAGCCCCAGCATTTT. Translation: CASSASGTGRNQPQHF.

This chain joins TRBV5-1 and TRBJ2-7, with 7 bases identical to TRBD1. Per the germline V gene, CDR1 is SGHRS and CDR2 is YFSETQ. The CDR3 contains 16 residues. Unmatched junction bases numbered 11, after V lost 4 bases and J lost 1 base. CDR3 in amino acids: CASSLGTATYSYEQYV. The CDR3 nucleotides are TGCGCCAGCAGCCTGGGGACAGCGACATATTCCTACGAGCAGTACGTC.

CDR3 DNA sequence: TGCGCCAGCAGCCCGGACAGTTTCTCCTACGAGCAGTACTTC. The encoded protein is CASSPDSFSYEQYF. The chain employs TRBV5-1 and TRBJ2-5; D perhaps matches TRBD1 (6 bases). The J call may be wrong; the DNA end is better matched by TRBJ2-7. This CDR3 comprises 14 residues. Germline V CDR1 and CDR2: SGHRS, YFSETQ.

This chain connects TRBV9 to TRBJ2-1; 11 bases map to TRBD2. Per germline, CDR1 SGDLS and CDR2 YYNGEE. The CDR3 has 14 amino acids. Trimming removed 4 bases from V and 6 bases from J; junction bases left unmatched: 3. CDR3 DNA sequence: TGTGCCAGCAGCACTAGCGGGAGTATCAATGAGCAGTTCTTC. As protein: CASSTSGSINEQFF. The variable domain in full, completed from reference TRBV9 and TRBJ2-1, reads DSGVTQTPKHLITATGQRVTLRCSPRSGDLSVYWYQQSLDQGLQFLIQYYNGEERAKGNILERFSAQQFPDLHSELNLSSLELGDSALYFCASSTSGSINEQFFGPGTRLTVL.

The V gene is TRBV5-4, the J gene TRBJ2-3; perhaps TRBD1 as D (6 bases). Germline V CDR1 and CDR2: SGHNT, YYREEE (reference sequence). Trimming pared 4 bases from V and 2 bases from J, leaving 17 bases between. The CDR3 has 16 amino acids. CDR3 nucleotides: TGTGCCAGCAGCCCCGGGACAAAGACGAACACAGATACGCAGTATTTT. Its protein product is CASSPGTKTNTDTQYF.

This chain uses TRBV6-6 with TRBJ1-1; TRBD1 is a possible D gene (5 bases). V lost 10 bases and J 3 bases, leaving 15 bases between the germline ends. CDR1 MNHNY and CDR2 SVGAGI come from the germline V gene (reference sequence). The CDR3 has 13 residues. CDR3 in amino acids: CATATDTHTEAFF. In nucleotides, the CDR3 is TGTGCCACCGCGACAGATACACACACTGAAGCTTTCTTT.

The rearrangement links TRBV11-2 to TRBJ2-3; weak D call: TRBD1 (6 bases). In germline, CDR1 is SGHAT, CDR2 FQNNGV. The CDR3 consists of 16 residues. Trimming took off 4 bases at V and 6 bases at J, with 20 bases between the two ends. This CDR3 is CASSSRLQGQADTQYF. The CDR3, as DNA: TGTGCCAGCAGCTCCCGATTACAGGGTCAGGCGGATACGCAGTATTTT. The full variable domain, with the rest looked up from reference TRBV11-2 and TRBJ2-3, is EAGVAQSPRYKIIEKRQSVAFWCNPISGHATLYWYQQILGQGPKLLIQFQNNGVVDDSQLPKDRFSAERLKGVDSTLKIQPAKLEDSAVYLCASSSRLQGQADTQYFGPGTRLTVL.

This chain links TRBV19 with TRBJ1-2, with TRBD1 identical over 9 bases. The CDR3 is 13 residues long. CDR1 and CDR2 from the germline V gene are LNHDA and SQIVND (reference sequence). V trimming: 7 bases; J trimming: 8 bases; junction bases outside the gene matches: 8. Written as DNA, the CDR3 is TGTGCCAGTACCAAGGGACAGGGAAACGGCTACACCTTC. Encoded protein: CASTKGQGNGYTF.